Following are 2 T cell receptor beta chains from one sample sequenced in a study of cytomegalovirus exposure and HLA in healthy donors. The PCR had 60 Vbeta and 13 Jbeta primers. Assay used: immunoSEQ multiplex PCR; TCRdb lists only in-frame clones, some missing. Among fewer than 350,000 clones listed, 80% to 90% were seen once. The sample comprised PBMCs. These receptor sequences come from a woman younger than 30 in good health and CMV-seronegative.

The genes are TRBV6-1 and TRBJ1-5; unclear D gene. Germline V gene sequence: CDR1 MNHNS, CDR2 SASEGT. The CDR3 has 16 residues. V gave up 2 bases and J gave up 7 bases, with 18 bases separating them. CDR3 sequence reads: CASSEPRSAPNQPQHF. Written as DNA, the CDR3 is TGTGCCAGCAGTGAACCCCGGTCCGCCCCCAACCAGCCCCAGCATTTT.

The chain couples TRBV10-3 to TRBJ1-5; possibly TRBD1 for D (6 bases). The germline CDR1 and CDR2 sequences are ENHRY and SYGVKD. Between the trimmed V and J ends, which lost 0 bases and 3 bases, there was a span of 15 bases. The CDR3 is 17 amino acids. The CDR3 region is CAISESIGRGNNQPQHF. As DNA, the CDR3 is TGTGCCATCAGTGAGTCGATAGGCAGGGGAAACAATCAGCCCCAGCATTTT.